The T cell receptor beta chain described here comes from a study of CD8+CD57+ T cells in acquired aplastic anemia. Genomic DNA, the template, was used for profiling of the TCR beta VDJ and CDR3. TCRdb re-analysed the reads in MiXCR, keeping a single row per CDR3 protein. In the table there are 150,000 or so distinct CDR3 sequences, approximately 44% of which are singletons. By flow cytometry, patients selected for sequencing had shown an expansion of CD8+CD57+ cells. CDR1 and CDR2 (germline): SEHNR, FQNEAQ (reference sequence). CDR3 length: 12 amino acids. Trimming at V came to 5 bases and at J to 3 bases, leaving 0 bases not matched to a gene.

The source material was sorted CD4+, CD8+, or CD8+CD57+ T cells (not recorded which) from PBMCs. V usage is TRBV7-9 and J usage is TRBJ2-7; 8 bases are shared with TRBD1. This TCR was recovered from a human donor with aplastic anemia. The CDR3 loop is CASSGQGYEQYF. The CDR3 DNA reads as TGTGCCAGCAGCGGACAGGGCTACGAGCAGTACTTC.